Presented here are 5 T cell receptor beta chains from one specimen sequenced in a study of T cell repertoires in cytomegalovirus infection. TCRdb itself ran the reads through MiXCR, one entry per CDR3 protein. The sample has about 920,000 distinct CDR3 sequences, around 29% seen once. These TCRs are of unknown antigen specificity. Sample: cultured CD8+ T cells from PBMCs, taken from culture after CMV antigen stimulation. The receptors derive from a human donor in good health (CMV status not recorded). Some clones in this sample may be carry-over from other donors' samples.

This chain uses TRBV7-6 with TRBJ2-4, with D perhaps TRBD2 (5 bases). The germline V gene encodes CDR1 SGHVS and CDR2 FNYEAQ. V was cut by 0 bases and J by 7 bases, with 13 bases left in between. This CDR3 region has 15 residues. The CDR3 DNA is TGTGCCAGCAGCTTAGCGCTTGGCGGCGGGAACATTCAGTACTTC. It specifies CASSLALGGGNIQYF.

This clonotype showed up just a few times. This chain connects TRBV2 to TRBJ2-3; TRBD1 matches 7 bases. Per germline, CDR1 SNHLY and CDR2 FYNNEI. Trimming at V came to 7 bases and at J to 0 bases, leaving 10 bases not matched to a gene. The CDR3 extends over 16 amino acids. The CDR3 nucleotides read TGTGCCAGCACGCCCTCCGGGACAGCTAGCACAGATACGCAGTATTTT. It specifies CASTPSGTASTDTQYF.

The chain combines TRBV28 with TRBJ1-2; 7 nucleotides agree with TRBD1. Germline CDR1 reads MDHEN; CDR2 reads SYDVKM. The CDR3 consists of 15 residues. The junction had 11 bases not matched to a gene; V was cut back by 5 bases and J by 5 bases. This chain's CDR3 is CASSTGQVVQYGYTF. The CDR3 region has the DNA TGTGCCAGCAGTACAGGACAGGTAGTCCAGTATGGCTACACCTTC.

This clonotype was recorded at least ten times. The rearrangement joins TRBV12-3 or TRBV12-4 to TRBJ2-7; D is unresolved. CDR3 length equals 11 residues. Trimming pared 6 bases from V and 6 bases from J, leaving 9 bases between. This chain's CDR3 is CASSPASEQYF. The CDR3 DNA is TGTGCCAGCAGCCCGGCCTCCGAGCAGTACTTC.

The chain recombines TRBV6-1 with TRBJ1-2; no firm D call. This CDR3 contains 14 residues. Per the germline V gene, CDR1 is MNHNS and CDR2 is SASEGT. V lost 5 bases to trimming and J lost 4 bases, with 14 bases between them. CDR3 residues: CASSYKDFRYGYTF. As DNA, the CDR3 is TGTGCCAGCAGTTACAAGGACTTTCGCTATGGCTACACCTTC.